The TCR beta chain described here comes from a study of blood T cells in healthy people across ages. Next came a second PCR, run for about 7 to 12 cycles, which used a sample-barcoded 5' primer along with a J-beta primer mix. TCRdb ran MiXCR on the 5' RACE reads and lists one entry per CDR3 protein. The data contain around 900,000 distinct CDR3 sequences, 25% to 30% of them singletons. V trimming: 4 bases; J trimming: 1 base; junction bases outside the gene matches: 10. Germline V gene lookup returns CDR1 KGHSH and CDR2 LQKENI. This CDR3 comprises 17 residues. Sequencing was carried out using blood. This clonotype was obtained from an elderly woman in good health. The gene calls are TRBV18 and TRBJ2-5; TRBD2 agrees at 9 bases. The CDR3 reads CASSLQGQAGGQETQYF. The CDR3 DNA is TGTGCCAGCTCACTCCAGGGTCAAGCGGGGGGCCAAGAGACCCAGTACTTC.